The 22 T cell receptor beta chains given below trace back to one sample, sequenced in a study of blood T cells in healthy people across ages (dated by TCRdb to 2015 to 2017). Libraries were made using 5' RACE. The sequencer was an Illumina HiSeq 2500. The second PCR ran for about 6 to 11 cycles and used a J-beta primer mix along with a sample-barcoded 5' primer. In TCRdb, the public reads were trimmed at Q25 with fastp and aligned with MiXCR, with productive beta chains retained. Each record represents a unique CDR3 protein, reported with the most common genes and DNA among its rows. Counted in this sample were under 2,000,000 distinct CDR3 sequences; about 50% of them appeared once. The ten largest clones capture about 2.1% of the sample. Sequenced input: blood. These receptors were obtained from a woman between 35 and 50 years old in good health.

The CDR3 DNA sequence: TGTGCCAGCAGCTTATACGGGGGTTTTCGGTCCTATAATTCACCCCTCCACTTT. Protein sequence: CASSLYGGFRSYNSPLHF. The chain recombines TRBV7-2 with TRBJ1-6; possible D gene TRBD1, 5 bases. Germline V gene sequence: CDR1 SGHTA, CDR2 FQGNSA. Trimming shortened V by 2 bases and J by 1 base, and 15 bases separated the two germline ends. The CDR3 has 18 residues.

The CDR3 protein is CSARGGLAEYNEQFF. The CDR3 bases are TGCAGTGCTAGGGGGGGACTAGCGGAATACAATGAGCAGTTCTTC. This chain links TRBV20-1 with TRBJ2-1; TRBD2 agrees at 11 bases. Germline CDR1 DFQATT, CDR2 SNEGSKA (reference sequence). CDR3 length equals 15 residues. With 3 bases clipped from V and 4 bases from J, the junction kept 5 bases outside the gene matches.

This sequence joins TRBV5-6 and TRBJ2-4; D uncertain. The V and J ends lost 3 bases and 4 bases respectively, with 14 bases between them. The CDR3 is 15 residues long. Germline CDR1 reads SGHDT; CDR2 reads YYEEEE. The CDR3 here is CASSSLQAPKNIQYF. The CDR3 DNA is TGTGCCAGCAGCTCTCTCCAGGCACCAAAAAACATTCAGTACTTC.

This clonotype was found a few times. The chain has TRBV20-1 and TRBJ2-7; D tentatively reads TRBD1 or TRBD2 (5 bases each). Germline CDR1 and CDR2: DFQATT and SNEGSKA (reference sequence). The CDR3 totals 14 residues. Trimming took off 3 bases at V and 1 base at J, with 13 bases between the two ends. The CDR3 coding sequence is TGCAGTGCTAGGGGGGTACACGATTCCTACGAGCAGTACTTC. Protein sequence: CSARGVHDSYEQYF.

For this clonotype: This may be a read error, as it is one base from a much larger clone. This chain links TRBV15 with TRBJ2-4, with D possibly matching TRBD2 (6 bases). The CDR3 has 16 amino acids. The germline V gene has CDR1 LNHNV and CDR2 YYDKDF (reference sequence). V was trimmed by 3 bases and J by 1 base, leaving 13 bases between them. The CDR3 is CATSRSGGSAKNIQYF. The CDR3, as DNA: TGTGCCACCAGCAGGTCCGGAGGGAGCGCCAAAAACATTCAGTACTTC.

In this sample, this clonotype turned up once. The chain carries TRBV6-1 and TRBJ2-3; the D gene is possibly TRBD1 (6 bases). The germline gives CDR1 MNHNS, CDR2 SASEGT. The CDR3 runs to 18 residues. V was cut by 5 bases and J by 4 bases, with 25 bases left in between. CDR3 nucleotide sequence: TGTGCCAGCAGTCCTACGGACAGTGCCCCTTTGAGCCCAGATACGCAGTATTTT. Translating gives CASSPTDSAPLSPDTQYF.

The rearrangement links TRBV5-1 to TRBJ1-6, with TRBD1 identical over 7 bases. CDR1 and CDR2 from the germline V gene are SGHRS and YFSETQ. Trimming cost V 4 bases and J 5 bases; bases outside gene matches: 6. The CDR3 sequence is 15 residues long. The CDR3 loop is CASSRNQGDNSPLHF. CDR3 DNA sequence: TGCGCCAGCAGCCGGAATCAGGGGGATAATTCACCCCTCCACTTT.

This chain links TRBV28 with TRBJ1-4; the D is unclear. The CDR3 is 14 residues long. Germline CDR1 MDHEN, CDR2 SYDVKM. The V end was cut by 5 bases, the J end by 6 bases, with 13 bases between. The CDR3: CASSPGGNHEKLFF. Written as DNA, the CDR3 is TGTGCCAGCAGTCCCGGAGGTAATCATGAAAAACTGTTTTTT.

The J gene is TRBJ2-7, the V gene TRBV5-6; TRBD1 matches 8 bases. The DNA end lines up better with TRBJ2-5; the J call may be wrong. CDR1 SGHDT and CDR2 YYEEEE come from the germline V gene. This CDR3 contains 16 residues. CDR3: CASSLAGRGRSETQYF. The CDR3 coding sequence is TGTGCCAGCAGCTTGGCTGGCAGGGGGCGTTCAGAGACCCAGTACTTC.

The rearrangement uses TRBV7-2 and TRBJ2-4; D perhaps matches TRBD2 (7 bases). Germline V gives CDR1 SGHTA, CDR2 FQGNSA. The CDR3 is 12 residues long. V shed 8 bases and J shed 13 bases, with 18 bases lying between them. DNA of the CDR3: TGTGCCAGCCAACGGGGGGCGGGTGAGCAGTACTTC. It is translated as CASQRGAGEQYF.

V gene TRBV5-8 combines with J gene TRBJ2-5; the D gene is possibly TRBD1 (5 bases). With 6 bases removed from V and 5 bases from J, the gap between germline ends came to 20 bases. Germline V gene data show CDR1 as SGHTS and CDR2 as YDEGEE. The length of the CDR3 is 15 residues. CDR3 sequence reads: CASKQGHHLRETQYF. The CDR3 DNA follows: TGTGCCAGCAAACAAGGACACCACCTTAGGGAGACCCAGTACTTC.

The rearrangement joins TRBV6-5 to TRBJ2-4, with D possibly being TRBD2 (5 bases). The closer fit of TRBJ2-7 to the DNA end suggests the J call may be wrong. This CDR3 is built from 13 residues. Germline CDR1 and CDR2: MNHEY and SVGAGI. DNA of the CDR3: TGTGCCAGCAGGGGGTGGGGAGTCGGCGAGCAGTACTTC. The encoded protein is CASRGWGVGEQYF.

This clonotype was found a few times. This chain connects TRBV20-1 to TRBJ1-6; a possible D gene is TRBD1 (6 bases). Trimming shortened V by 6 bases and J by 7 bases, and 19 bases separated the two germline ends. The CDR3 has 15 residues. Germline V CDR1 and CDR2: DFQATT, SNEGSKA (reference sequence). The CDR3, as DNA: TGCAGTGCCCCATCGACAGGACCAGGGAATTCACCCCTCCACTTT. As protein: CSAPSTGPGNSPLHF.

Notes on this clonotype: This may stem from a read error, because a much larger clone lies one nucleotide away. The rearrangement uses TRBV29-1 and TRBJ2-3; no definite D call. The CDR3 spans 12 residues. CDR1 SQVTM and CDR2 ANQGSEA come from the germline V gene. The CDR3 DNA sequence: TGCAGCGTTGAAGATAACCCAGATACGCGGTATTTT. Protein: CSVEDNPDTRYF.

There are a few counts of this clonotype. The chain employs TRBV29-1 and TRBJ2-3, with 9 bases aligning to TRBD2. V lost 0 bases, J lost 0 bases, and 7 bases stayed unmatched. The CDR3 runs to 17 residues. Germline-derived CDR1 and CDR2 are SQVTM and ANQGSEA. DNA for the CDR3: TGCAGCGTTGAAGATTTGGGGGCGGGGGGGAGCACAGATACGCAGTATTTT. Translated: CSVEDLGAGGSTDTQYF.

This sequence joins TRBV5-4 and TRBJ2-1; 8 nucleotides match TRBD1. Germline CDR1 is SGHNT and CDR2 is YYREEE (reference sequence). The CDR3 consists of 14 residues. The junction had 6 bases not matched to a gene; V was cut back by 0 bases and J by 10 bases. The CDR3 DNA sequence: TGTGCCAGCAGCTTGGACAGGGGGACGAAAGAGCAGTTCTTC. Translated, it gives CASSLDRGTKEQFF.

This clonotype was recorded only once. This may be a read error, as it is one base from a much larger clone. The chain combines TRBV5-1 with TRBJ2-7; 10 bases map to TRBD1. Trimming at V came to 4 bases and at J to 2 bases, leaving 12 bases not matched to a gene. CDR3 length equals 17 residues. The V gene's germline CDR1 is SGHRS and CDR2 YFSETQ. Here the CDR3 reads CASSRAAGTGVTYEQYF. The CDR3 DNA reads TGCGCCAGCAGCCGCGCTGCCGGGACAGGGGTGACCTACGAGCAGTACTTC.

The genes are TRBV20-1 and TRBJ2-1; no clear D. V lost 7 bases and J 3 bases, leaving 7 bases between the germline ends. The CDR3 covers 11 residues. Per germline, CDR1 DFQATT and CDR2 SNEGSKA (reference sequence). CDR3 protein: CSVVYYNEQFF. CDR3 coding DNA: TGCAGTGTGGTCTACTACAATGAGCAGTTCTTC.

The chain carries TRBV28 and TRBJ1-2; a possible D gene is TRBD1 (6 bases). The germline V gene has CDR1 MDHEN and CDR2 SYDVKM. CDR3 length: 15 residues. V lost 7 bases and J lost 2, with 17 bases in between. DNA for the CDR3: TGTGCCAGCACCATAAGGGGGGAGGCGAACTATGGCTACACCTTC. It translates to CASTIRGEANYGYTF.

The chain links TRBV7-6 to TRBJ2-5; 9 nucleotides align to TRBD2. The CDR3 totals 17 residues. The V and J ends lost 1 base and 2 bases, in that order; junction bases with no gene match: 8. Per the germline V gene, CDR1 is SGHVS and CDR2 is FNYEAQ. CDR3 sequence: CASSLVLLAGIQETQYF. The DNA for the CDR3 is TGTGCCAGCAGCTTAGTACTCCTAGCGGGGATTCAAGAGACCCAGTACTTC. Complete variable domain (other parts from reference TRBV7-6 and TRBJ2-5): GAGVSQSPRYKVTKRGQDVALRCDPISGHVSLYWYRQALGQGPEFLTYFNYEAQQDKSGLPNDRFSAERPEGSISTLTIQRTEQRDSAMYRCASSLVLLAGIQETQYFGPGTRLLVL.

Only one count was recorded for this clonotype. The DNA for the CDR3 is TGCGCCAGCAGCCAAGTTCGGGGGGGCCGAGAGACCCAGTACTTC. Protein product: CASSQVRGGRETQYF. V is TRBV4-1 and J is TRBJ2-5, with 8 bases fitting TRBD2. This CDR3 spans 15 amino acids. Germline V gene sequence: CDR1 MGHRA, CDR2 YSYEKL. The ends lost 1 base at V and 4 bases at J; junction bases unmatched: 5.

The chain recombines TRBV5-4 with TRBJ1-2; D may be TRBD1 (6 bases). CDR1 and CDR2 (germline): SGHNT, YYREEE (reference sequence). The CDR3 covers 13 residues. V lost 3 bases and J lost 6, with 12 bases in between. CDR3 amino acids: CASSSQGVDGYTF. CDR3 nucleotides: TGTGCCAGCAGCTCACAGGGCGTGGATGGCTACACCTTC.